Below, 20 T cell receptor beta chains from the same sample are listed, as sequenced in a study of OX40 agonist ivuxolimab in advanced cancers. Libraries were prepared by immunoSEQ multiplex PCR; TCRdb keeps only in-frame clonotypes and omits some of them. Of around 94,000 clones in the sample, around 87% are singletons; the top ten hold around 0.3%. The sequencing here drew on CD4+ or CD8+ T cells sorted from blood, taken in a trial of the OX40 agonist ivuxolimab. The receptor set was obtained from an adult with an advanced solid tumor such as melanoma, head and neck, liver or kidney cancer.

V and J are TRBV5-1 and TRBJ2-5; TRBD2 aligns across 9 bases. V lost 0 bases and J lost 1; bases outside the gene matches: 4. The germline V gene encodes CDR1 SGHRS and CDR2 YFSETQ. The CDR3 is 16 amino acids. The CDR3, as DNA: TGCGCCAGCAGCTTGGTGGGTAGCGGGGGCCAAGAGACCCAGTACTTC. Translation: CASSLVGSGGQETQYF. Supplemented by reference TRBV5-1 and TRBJ2-5, the full variable domain reads KAGVTQTPRYLIKTRGQQVTLSCSPISGHRSVSWYQQTPGQGLQFLFEYFSETQRNKGNFPGRFSGRQFSNSRSEMNVSTLELGDSALYLCASSLVGSGGQETQYFGPGTRLLVL.

This clone was counted a few times. The CDR3 sequence: CASSKGMNTEAFF. The CDR3 DNA sequence: TGTGCCAGCAGTAAAGGGATGAACACTGAAGCTTTCTTT. The chain has TRBV5-4 and TRBJ1-1; D not resolved. Trimming shortened V by 5 bases and J by 0 bases, and 8 bases separated the two germline ends. Germline V gene lookup returns CDR1 SGHNT and CDR2 YYREEE (reference sequence). There are 13 residues in the CDR3.

This clone has a single count. The gene calls are TRBV5-8 and TRBJ2-5; 8 bases line up with TRBD1. The germline V gene has CDR1 SGHTS and CDR2 YDEGEE. V lost 2 bases and J lost 5; bases outside the gene matches: 14. CDR3 length: 17 residues. DNA of the CDR3: TGTGCCAGCAGCTTAAAATTACGGACAGGGAGTCGGGAGACCCAGTACTTC. Protein: CASSLKLRTGSRETQYF.

The chain carries TRBV18 and TRBJ2-7, with 7 positions matching TRBD1. Germline loops: CDR1 KGHSH, CDR2 LQKENI. This CDR3 has 15 amino acids. V dropped 3 bases and J dropped 2; count of bases not matched to a gene: 7. The CDR3 protein is CASSPLQGIAYEQYF. CDR3 nucleotide sequence: TGTGCCAGCTCACCTTTACAGGGGATCGCCTACGAGCAGTACTTC.

This chain connects TRBV6-6 to TRBJ1-1; D may be TRBD1 (5 bases). Germline-derived CDR1 and CDR2 are MNHNY and SVGAGI (reference sequence). V gave up 5 bases and J gave up 3 bases, with 13 bases separating them. This CDR3 region has 14 residues. The CDR3 sequence: CASSALLGDTEAFF. The CDR3 DNA sequence: TGTGCCAGCAGTGCATTATTGGGGGACACTGAAGCTTTCTTT.

This clone is a singleton in its sample. The chain uses TRBV10-3 and TRBJ2-2, with 10 bases identical to TRBD2. With 8 bases clipped from V and 4 bases from J, the junction kept 4 bases outside the gene matches. Germline CDR1 is ENHRY and CDR2 is SYGVKD. There are 14 residues in the CDR3. The DNA for the CDR3 is TGTGCCATCGGGCTAGCGGGGGCCACCGGGGAGCTGTTTTTT. Its translation: CAIGLAGATGELFF.

The V and J genes are TRBV7-8 and TRBJ2-7; D gene ambiguous. CDR3 size: 14 residues. Germline V lookup: CDR1 SGHVS, CDR2 FQNEAQ. Trimming removed 1 base at V and 2 bases at J, with 9 bases between. The CDR3 sequence is CASSLVRVTYEQYF. In DNA form, the CDR3 reads TGTGCCAGCAGCTTAGTTAGGGTCACCTACGAGCAGTACTTC.

V usage is TRBV5-4 and J usage is TRBJ2-2; no definite D call. This CDR3 contains 13 residues. CDR1 and CDR2 (germline): SGHNT, YYREEE (reference sequence). V was cut by 0 bases and J by 7 bases, with 7 bases left in between. The CDR3 sequence: CASSLDQLGELFF. CDR3 DNA sequence: TGTGCCAGCAGCTTGGATCAACTCGGGGAGCTGTTTTTT.

J is TRBJ2-2 and V is TRBV9, with D hard to call. Deletions cut 0 bases from V and 7 bases from J, with 7 bases between. Germline V gene data show CDR1 as SGDLS and CDR2 as YYNGEE. The CDR3 loop spans 13 amino acids. CDR3 sequence (DNA): TGTGCCAGCAGCGTAGTAGGTAGCGGGGAGCTGTTTTTT. This gives the protein CASSVVGSGELFF.

This chain joins TRBV7-8 and TRBJ2-7; D might be TRBD1 (6 bases). The CDR3 is made up of 15 amino acids. Trimming took 5 bases from V and 2 from J, leaving 16 bases between them. Per germline, CDR1 SGHVS and CDR2 FQNEAQ. CDR3 in amino acids: CASSRRTEQAYEQYF. The CDR3 DNA reads as TGTGCCAGCAGCCGAAGGACAGAGCAAGCCTACGAGCAGTACTTC.

CDR3 sequence reads: CASSLLDWYQETQYF. The CDR3 DNA reads TGTGCCAGCAGCTTACTCGATTGGTACCAAGAGACCCAGTACTTC. J is TRBJ2-5 and V is TRBV7-8, with unresolved D. CDR1 and CDR2 from the germline V gene are SGHVS and FQNEAQ. The ends were cut back, 2 bases at V and 0 bases at J, with 10 bases in the middle. The CDR3 is 15 amino acids.

The V and J genes are TRBV7-2 and TRBJ1-1; no firm D call. The V gene's germline CDR1 is SGHTA and CDR2 FQGNSA. The V gene lost 8 bases and the J gene lost 6 bases, with 16 bases spanning the gap. CDR3 size: 13 residues. Here the CDR3 reads CASAIALGAEAFF. In DNA, the CDR3 is TGTGCCAGCGCGATTGCCCTAGGTGCTGAAGCTTTCTTT. Full variable domain (missing parts from reference TRBV7-2 and TRBJ1-1): GAGVSQSPSNKVTEKGKDVELRCDPISGHTALYWYRQSLGQGLEFLIYFQGNSAPDKSGLPSDRFSAERTGGSVSTLTIQRTQQEDSAVYLCASAIALGAEAFFGQGTRLTVV.

The rearrangement joins TRBV11-2 to TRBJ1-2, with D possibly being TRBD1 (6 bases). Deletions cut 1 base from V and 8 bases from J, with 17 bases between. The CDR3 has 15 residues. Germline loops: CDR1 SGHAT, CDR2 FQNNGV. In DNA form, the CDR3 reads TGTGCCAGCAGCTTAGGGATAAGGGACATGCGCGGCTACACCTTC. The encoded protein is CASSLGIRDMRGYTF.

The rearrangement uses TRBV5-8 and TRBJ2-1, with 8 bases fitting TRBD1. The CDR3 is made up of 16 amino acids. The ends lost 0 bases at V and 12 bases at J; junction bases unmatched: 14. Germline lookup yields CDR1 SGHTS and CDR2 YDEGEE. The CDR3 DNA is TGTGCCAGCAGCTTGGGGTCAGTAGGGACAGGCCATATGCAGTTCTTC. Amino acids: CASSLGSVGTGHMQFF.

This clone is a singleton in its sample. The CDR3 sequence is CASASSGAGQPQHF. The CDR3 nucleotides are TGTGCCAGTGCTAGTTCAGGGGCGGGTCAGCCCCAGCATTTT. V usage is TRBV19 and J usage is TRBJ1-5; perhaps TRBD1 as D (6 bases). The ends were cut back, 8 bases at V and 6 bases at J, with 17 bases in the middle. The CDR3 consists of 14 residues. CDR1 and CDR2 from the germline V gene are LNHDA and SQIVND (reference sequence). Filled out from reference TRBV19 and TRBJ1-5, the complete variable domain reads DGGITQSPKYLFRKEGQNVTLSCEQNLNHDAMYWYRQDPGQGLRLIYYSQIVNDFQKGDIAEGYSVSREKKESFPLTVTSAQKNPTAFYLCASASSGAGQPQHFGDGTRLSIL.

The chain carries TRBV9 and TRBJ2-3, with TRBD1 identical over 7 bases. Germline CDR1 reads SGDLS; CDR2 reads YYNGEE. The CDR3 is 15 residues long. J gave up 1 base and V 3 bases, and 5 bases lay outside the gene matches. The DNA of the CDR3 is TGTGCCAGCAGCGCTAACAGGGGAGGCACAGATACGCAGTATTTT. This sequence encodes CASSANRGGTDTQYF.

The rearrangement links TRBV9 to TRBJ1-6; 7 positions match TRBD1. The CDR3 is made up of 14 amino acids. CDR1 and CDR2 (germline): SGDLS, YYNGEE. V gave up 3 bases and J gave up 10 bases; unmatched junction bases: 7. CDR3: CASSARQGRSPLHF. The CDR3 region has the DNA TGTGCCAGCAGCGCACGACAGGGTCGGTCACCCCTCCACTTT.

The CDR3 here is CASSVGQGKYNEQFF. The CDR3 region has the DNA TGTGCCAGCAGCGTAGGACAGGGGAAGTACAATGAGCAGTTCTTC. V and J are TRBV9 and TRBJ2-1, with 8 bases aligning to TRBD1. Germline CDR1 and CDR2: SGDLS and YYNGEE. Losses at the gene ends were 0 bases for V and 4 bases for J; bases not matched to a gene: 3. The CDR3 spans 15 residues.

This clone was seen a single time. The chain links TRBV7-2 to TRBJ2-3; 9 bases fit TRBD2. Germline CDR1 SGHTA, CDR2 FQGNSA. The trim removed 1 base at V and 2 bases at J, leaving 1 base unmatched. The CDR3 loop spans 15 amino acids. The CDR3 coding sequence is TGTGCCAGCAGCTTAGGCGGGGGGGTCACAGATACGCAGTATTTT. This sequence encodes CASSLGGGVTDTQYF.

V and J are TRBV7-2 and TRBJ2-7; 9 bases fit TRBD2. With V trimmed by 5 bases and J by 2 bases, 7 bases remained unmatched. The CDR3 loop spans 15 amino acids. Looked up from germline, CDR1 is SGHTA and CDR2 is FQGNSA. CDR3 protein: CASSILAGTPYEQYF. In DNA, the CDR3 is TGTGCCAGCAGCATTCTAGCGGGGACTCCCTACGAGCAGTACTTC.